These T cell receptor beta chains were read from a single sample in a study of blood T cell repertoires in COVID-19. Generated by immunoSEQ multiplex PCR, the TCRdb table keeps only in-frame clones and is missing some. The profile shows tens of thousands of clones, 92% of them singletons. Input material: peripheral blood. Source of these receptors: a man aged 65-85 years with active COVID-19. Each CDR3 is given with its conserved first and last residue. D genes are given only for firm matches. The listing skips clone size in some rows; elsewhere it reads once, few, many or a size class.

CDR3aa: CATSDPGENTGELFF
CDR3nt: TGTGCCACCAGTGATCCAGGGGAGAACACCGGGGAGCTGTTTTTT
j_gene: TRBJ2-2
v_gene: TRBV24-1
d_gene: .
abundance: .

CDR3aa: CASTGLVETQYF
CDR3nt: TGTGCCAGCACCGGACTAGTGGAGACCCAGTACTTC
j_gene: TRBJ2-5
v_gene: TRBV21-1
d_gene: .
abundance: .

CDR3aa: CASSSGLAGNNEQFF
CDR3nt: TGTGCCAGCAGCTCGGGACTAGCGGGGAACAATGAGCAGTTCTTC
j_gene: TRBJ2-1
v_gene: TRBV7-3
d_gene: TRBD2
abundance: .

CDR3aa: CASRTLMSSKPRTDTQYF
CDR3nt: TGTGCCAGCAGGACCCTCATGTCTAGCAAGCCCCGCACAGATACGCAGTATTTT
j_gene: TRBJ2-3
v_gene: TRBV28
d_gene: .
abundance: .

CDR3aa: CASSRQLADSYNEQFF
CDR3nt: TGCGCCAGCAGCCGCCAACTAGCGGACTCCTACAATGAGCAGTTCTTC
j_gene: TRBJ2-1
v_gene: TRBV4-3
d_gene: TRBD2
abundance: .

CDR3aa: CASSEDRLNSPLHF
CDR3nt: TGTGCCAGCAGTGAGGACAGGCTCAATTCACCCCTCCACTTT
j_gene: TRBJ1-6
v_gene: TRBV25-1
d_gene: TRBD1
abundance: .

CDR3aa: CASSIDSGADQPQHF
CDR3nt: TGTGCCAGCAGCATCGACAGTGGGGCGGATCAGCCCCAGCATTTT
j_gene: TRBJ1-5
v_gene: TRBV7-8
d_gene: .
abundance: .

CDR3aa: CATSAGYGSNQPQHF
CDR3nt: TGTGCCACCAGTGCAGGGTATGGAAGCAATCAGCCCCAGCATTTT
j_gene: TRBJ1-5
v_gene: TRBV24-1
d_gene: .
abundance: once

CDR3aa: CASSYAGSDGYTF
CDR3nt: TGTGCCAGCAGTTACGCCGGTTCGGATGGCTACACCTTC
j_gene: TRBJ1-2
v_gene: TRBV6-6
d_gene: .
abundance: .

CDR3aa: CASTPDWGGSYEQYF
CDR3nt: TGTGCCAGCACCCCCGATTGGGGGGGATCCTACGAGCAGTACTTC
j_gene: TRBJ2-7
v_gene: TRBV6-6
d_gene: TRBD2
abundance: .

CDR3aa: CASSQGPGGTDTQYF
CDR3nt: TGCGCCAGCAGCCAAGGGCCGGGAGGAACAGATACGCAGTATTTT
j_gene: TRBJ2-3
v_gene: TRBV4-1
d_gene: TRBD2
abundance: .

CDR3aa: CASSSLGLAGSGEQYF
CDR3nt: TGTGCCAGCAGTAGCTTGGGACTAGCGGGATCCGGGGAGCAGTACTTC
j_gene: TRBJ2-7
v_gene: TRBV27
d_gene: TRBD2
abundance: .

CDR3aa: CSARDRPSAFF
CDR3nt: TGCAGTGCTCGGGACAGGCCCAGCGCTTTCTTT
j_gene: TRBJ1-1
v_gene: TRBV20-1
d_gene: TRBD1
abundance: .

CDR3aa: CASSVGSGYNEQFF
CDR3nt: TGTGCCAGCAGCGTAGGGAGCGGCTACAATGAGCAGTTCTTC
j_gene: TRBJ2-1
v_gene: TRBV9
d_gene: .
abundance: .